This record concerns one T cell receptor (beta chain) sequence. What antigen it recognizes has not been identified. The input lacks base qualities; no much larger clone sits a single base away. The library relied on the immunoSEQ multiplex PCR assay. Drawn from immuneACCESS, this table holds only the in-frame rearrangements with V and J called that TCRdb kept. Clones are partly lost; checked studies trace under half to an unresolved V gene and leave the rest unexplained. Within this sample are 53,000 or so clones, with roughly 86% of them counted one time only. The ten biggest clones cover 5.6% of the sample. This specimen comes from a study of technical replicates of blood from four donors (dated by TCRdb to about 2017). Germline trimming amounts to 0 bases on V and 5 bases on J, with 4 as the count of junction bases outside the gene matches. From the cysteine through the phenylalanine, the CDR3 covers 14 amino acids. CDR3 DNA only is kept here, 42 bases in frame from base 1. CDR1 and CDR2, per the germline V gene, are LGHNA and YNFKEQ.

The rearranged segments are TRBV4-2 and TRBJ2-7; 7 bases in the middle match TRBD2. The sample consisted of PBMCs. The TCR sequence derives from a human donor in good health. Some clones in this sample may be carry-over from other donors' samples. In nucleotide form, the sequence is TGTGCCAGCAGCCAAGAGGGAGGGCCGCACGAGCAGTACTTC. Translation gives CASSQEGGPHEQYF.